The clone carrying this T cell receptor beta chain has more than one count but fewer than ten. Its antigen is unknown. This specimen belongs to a study of post-analysis software for immune sequencing data. Study findings and constraints: Samples sharing a preparation batch grouped tightly together when assessed by F measure. Higher frequency in patients than in controls was seen for roughly five TRBV segments, with TRBV5-6, TRBV5-1 and TRBV20-1 among them.

V lost 4 bases to trimming and J lost 1 base, with 12 bases between them. The CDR3 has 14 amino acids. Germline CDR1 and CDR2: SGHRS and YFSETQ. Prepared libraries of TCR beta cDNA carried unique molecular identifiers. TCRdb called the PCR reads again in MiXCR, with one record for every CDR3 protein. The data contain roughly 650,000 distinct CDR3 sequences, over 45% of them singletons. This TCR was sampled from a girl aged 2 to 9 with multiple sclerosis. V is TRBV5-1 and J is TRBJ2-7; tentative D call: TRBD2 (6 bases). Material: blood. The CDR3 loop reads CASSLGSLSYEQYF. CDR3 DNA sequence: TGCGCCAGCAGCCTCGGGAGCCTATCCTACGAGCAGTACTTC.